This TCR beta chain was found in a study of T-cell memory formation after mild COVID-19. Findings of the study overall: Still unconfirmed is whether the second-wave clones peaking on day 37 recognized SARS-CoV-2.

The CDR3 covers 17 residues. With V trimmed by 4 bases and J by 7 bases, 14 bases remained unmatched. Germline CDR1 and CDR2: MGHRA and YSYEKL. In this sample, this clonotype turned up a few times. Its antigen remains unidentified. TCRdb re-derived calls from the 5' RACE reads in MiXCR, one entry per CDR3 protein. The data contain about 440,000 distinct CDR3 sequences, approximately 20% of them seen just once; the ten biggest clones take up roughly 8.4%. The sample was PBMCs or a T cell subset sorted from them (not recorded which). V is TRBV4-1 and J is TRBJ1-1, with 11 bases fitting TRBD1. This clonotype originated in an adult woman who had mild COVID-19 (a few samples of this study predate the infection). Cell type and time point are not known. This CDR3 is CASSPQAGQGASGEAFF. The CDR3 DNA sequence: TGCGCCAGCAGCCCCCAGGCAGGACAGGGGGCGTCCGGTGAAGCTTTCTTT.